The 17 T cell receptor beta chains reported below all come from one sample, sequenced in a study of PD-1 blockade in mismatch repair-deficient tumors. The method was immunoSEQ multiplex PCR; TCRdb's version includes in-frame clones alone and lacks a portion of them. The table shows approximately 40,000 clones, with roughly three quarters occurring only once. This material consisted of peripheral blood, taken 4 weeks after starting pembrolizumab. These receptors were collected from an adult with mismatch repair-deficient cancer.

V is TRBV15 and J is TRBJ2-5; D assignment may be TRBD1 or TRBD2 (5 bases each). Germline CDR1 is LNHNV and CDR2 is YYDKDF (reference sequence). Trimming shortened V by 5 bases and J by 5 bases, and 21 bases separated the two germline ends. There are 16 residues in the CDR3. CDR3 coding DNA: TGTGCCACCAGCGATACCGGGACCCTGGTTCGGGAGACCCAGTACTTC. Residues: CATSDTGTLVRETQYF.

The V and J genes are TRBV30 and TRBJ2-3; the match to TRBD2 covers 7 bases. V dropped 2 bases and J dropped 2; count of bases not matched to a gene: 4. The CDR3 has 14 amino acids. CDR1 and CDR2 (germline): GTSNPN, SVGIG (reference sequence). The CDR3 region has the DNA TGTGCCTGGAGTAACGGGAGGACCACAGATACGCAGTATTTT. Protein: CAWSNGRTTDTQYF. Complete variable domain (other parts from reference TRBV30 and TRBJ2-3): SQTIHQWPATLVQPVGSPLSLECTVEGTSNPNLYWYRQAAGRGLQLLFYSVGIGQISSEVPQNLSASRPQDRQFILSSKKLLLSDSGFYLCAWSNGRTTDTQYFGPGTRLTVL.

This clone has only a few counts. The chain uses TRBV11-2 and TRBJ2-4, with 9 positions matching TRBD1. The CDR3 spans 16 residues. In germline, CDR1 is SGHAT, CDR2 FQNNGV. V gave up 5 bases and J gave up 3 bases; unmatched junction bases: 8. In DNA, the CDR3 is TGTGCCAGCAGCGCTACAGGGGGCCGGAGCAAAAACATTCAGTACTTC. Encoded protein: CASSATGGRSKNIQYF.

V is TRBV5-1 and J is TRBJ1-5; D not certain. The CDR3 runs 14 residues. Trimming cost V 0 bases and J 4 bases, with 8 bases left between them. The germline gives CDR1 SGHRS, CDR2 YFSETQ. The CDR3 region is CASSLGGENQPQHF. The CDR3 DNA is TGCGCCAGCAGCTTGGGGGGAGAGAATCAGCCCCAGCATTTT.

The rearrangement joins TRBV10-3 to TRBJ1-2; 9 nucleotides match TRBD1. The CDR3 loop spans 14 amino acids. V trimming: 7 bases; J trimming: 6 bases; junction bases outside the gene matches: 9. The germline gives CDR1 ENHRY, CDR2 SYGVKD. CDR3 region: CAITPDRGRNGYTF. CDR3 coding DNA: TGTGCCATCACCCCCGACAGGGGGAGGAATGGCTACACCTTC.

The gene calls are TRBV19 and TRBJ1-1, with D hard to call. The length of the CDR3 is 16 residues. CDR1 and CDR2 (germline): LNHDA, SQIVND (reference sequence). Trimming left V 2 bases short and J 1 base short, with 14 bases between. DNA of the CDR3: TGTGCCAGTAGTATAAGAAGTTCGGGGAAGAACACTGAAGCTTTCTTT. Translated, it gives CASSIRSSGKNTEAFF.

This clone was counted once. This rearrangement joins TRBV19 to TRBJ2-3; 8 nucleotides align to TRBD1. The CDR3 contains 17 residues. Germline trimming cut 1 base from V and 5 bases from J; bases unmatched to any gene: 11. The germline V gene has CDR1 LNHDA and CDR2 SQIVND (reference sequence). CDR3 nucleotide sequence: TGTGCCAGTAGTATAGTCCGAACAGGGACAGGAGGAGATACGCAGTATTTT. Translation: CASSIVRTGTGGDTQYF. The whole variable domain, remainder taken from reference TRBV19 and TRBJ2-3, is DGGITQSPKYLFRKEGQNVTLSCEQNLNHDAMYWYRQDPGQGLRLIYYSQIVNDFQKGDIAEGYSVSREKKESFPLTVTSAQKNPTAFYLCASSIVRTGTGGDTQYFGPGTRLTVL.

This chain uses TRBV19 with TRBJ2-2; a possible D gene is TRBD1 (6 bases). The CDR3 totals 14 residues. CDR1 is LNHDA and CDR2 is SQIVND in the germline V gene (reference sequence). Deletions cut 6 bases from V and 7 bases from J, with 15 bases between. CDR3 region: CASRGGLEFGELFF. The CDR3 coding sequence is TGTGCCAGTAGAGGGGGTTTGGAGTTCGGGGAGCTGTTTTTT.

The chain couples TRBV10-3 to TRBJ2-4; the match to TRBD2 covers 7 bases. V gave up 4 bases and J gave up 8 bases; unmatched junction bases: 11. The CDR3 is made up of 15 amino acids. Germline lookup yields CDR1 ENHRY and CDR2 SYGVKD. In DNA, the CDR3 is TGTGCCATCAGTGGCGAGGCGGGGGTCCGGGACATTCAGTACTTC. This translates into CAISGEAGVRDIQYF.

The rearrangement links TRBV27 to TRBJ1-2, with 8 positions matching TRBD1. The CDR3 is made up of 17 amino acids. Germline V gene lookup returns CDR1 MNHEY and CDR2 SMNVEV (reference sequence). V was clipped by 0 bases and J by 2 bases; unmatched bases: 8. In DNA, the CDR3 is TGTGCCAGCAGTTTATCGTTGAATCAGGGGGCGAACTATGGCTACACCTTC. Protein product: CASSLSLNQGANYGYTF.

V and J are TRBV18 and TRBJ2-1, with D possibly TRBD1 on 6 matching bases. Per the germline V gene, CDR1 is KGHSH and CDR2 is LQKENI. The CDR3 loop spans 16 amino acids. With 2 bases removed from V and 4 bases from J, the gap between germline ends came to 15 bases. The CDR3 here is CASSPDGGPPYNEQFF. CDR3 nucleotide sequence: TGTGCCAGCTCACCAGATGGGGGCCCCCCTTACAATGAGCAGTTCTTC.

The chain carries TRBV2 and TRBJ2-3, with D possibly matching TRBD2 (5 bases). Germline values: CDR1 SNHLY, CDR2 FYNNEI. Trimming removed 6 bases from V and 3 bases from J, with 10 bases in between. The CDR3 runs 13 residues. The CDR3 nucleotides are TGTGCCAGCAGGGTCGGCGGGACAGATACGCAGTATTTT. Residues: CASRVGGTDTQYF.

The gene calls are TRBV7-2 and TRBJ2-1, with D unclear. The CDR3 extends over 13 amino acids. Trimming left V 5 bases short and J 7 bases short, with 12 bases between. Germline loops: CDR1 SGHTA, CDR2 FQGNSA. The CDR3 region has the DNA TGTGCCAGCAGCCCACCGCTACTTAATGAGCAGTTCTTC. Its protein is CASSPPLLNEQFF. The full variable domain, completed using reference TRBV7-2 and TRBJ2-1, is GAGVSQSPSNKVTEKGKDVELRCDPISGHTALYWYRQSLGQGLEFLIYFQGNSAPDKSGLPSDRFSAERTGGSVSTLTIQRTQQEDSAVYLCASSPPLLNEQFFGPGTRLTVL.

The genes are TRBV10-2 and TRBJ2-7; D uncertain. Trimming left V 3 bases short and J 2 bases short, with 5 bases between. The CDR3 length is 12 residues. Germline CDR1 WSHSY, CDR2 SAAADI. CDR3 DNA sequence: TGCGCCAGCAGTGACGGACCCTACGAGCAGTACTTC. Translation gives CASSDGPYEQYF.

The chain recombines TRBV28 with TRBJ1-5, with 11 bases matching TRBD1. This CDR3 has 14 residues. Germline V gene data show CDR1 as MDHEN and CDR2 as SYDVKM. The J segment lost 6 bases and the V segment lost 6 bases, leaving 4 bases of the junction unmatched. CDR3 coding DNA: TGTGCCAGCAGACAGGACAGGGGGCTTCAGCCCCAGCATTTT. Protein product: CASRQDRGLQPQHF.

This clone was seen a few times. This sequence joins TRBV30 and TRBJ2-1; D unclear. CDR3 size: 11 residues. With 5 bases removed from V and 12 bases from J, the gap between germline ends came to 14 bases. Germline V gives CDR1 GTSNPN, CDR2 SVGIG (reference sequence). CDR3 nucleotide sequence: TGTGCCTGGGAGAAGGAAAGGTTGCAGTTCTTC. Protein product: CAWEKERLQFF. The entire variable domain, with the rest obtained from reference TRBV30 and TRBJ2-1, is as follows: SQTIHQWPATLVQPVGSPLSLECTVEGTSNPNLYWYRQAAGRGLQLLFYSVGIGQISSEVPQNLSASRPQDRQFILSSKKLLLSDSGFYLCAWEKERLQFFGPGTRLTVL.

This chain connects TRBV19 to TRBJ2-2, with D tentatively TRBD2 (5 bases). From germline, CDR1 is LNHDA and CDR2 SQIVND (reference sequence). The CDR3 contains 14 residues. The ends were cut back, 7 bases at V and 0 bases at J, with 9 bases in the middle. The CDR3 coding sequence is TGTGCCAGTACCTGGACTTCGAACACCGGGGAGCTGTTTTTT. Its protein product is CASTWTSNTGELFF.